Sequencing of this T cell receptor beta chain was carried out in a study of CD8+CD57+ T cells in acquired aplastic anemia. Patients selected for sequencing had displayed CD8+CD57+ cell expansion by flow cytometry. V lost 7 bases to trimming and J lost 5 bases; unmatched junction nucleotides: 8. The CDR3 has 15 amino acids. Germline lookup yields CDR1 ENHRY and CDR2 SYGVKD. The use of genomic DNA as template underpinned the TCR beta VDJ and CDR3 profiling. TCRdb reprocessed the reads via MiXCR and lists one record per CDR3 protein. The repertoire holds approximately 170,000 distinct CDR3 sequences, around half seen once, with about 2.9% in the top ten.

Sequencing used sorted CD4+, CD8+, or CD8+CD57+ T cells (not recorded which) from PBMCs. V gene TRBV10-3 combines with J gene TRBJ2-1, with 10 bases lining up with TRBD1. The TCR comes from a human donor with aplastic anemia. The CDR3 loop is CAITPGQGFNNEQFF. DNA for the CDR3: TGTGCCATCACTCCGGGACAGGGGTTCAACAATGAGCAGTTCTTC.